This TCR beta chain emerged from a study of blood T cells in healthy people across ages (dated by TCRdb to between 2014 and 2017). Broadly, across the study: In model experiments, template switching captured roughly one uniquely barcoded TCR beta cDNA molecule for every two T cells. Using deep sequencing normalized with unique cDNA molecular identifiers, the study measured how TCR beta repertoire diversity changes with age. The donors were split into four age groups: young (average about 15 years), middle-aged (roughly 39), aged (62) and long-lived (roughly 86). To avoid experimental bias, donors of different ages were distributed randomly across sequencing lanes. For two donors (one aged 18 to 30 and one aged 80 or older), the study analyzed two additional independent replicas of 1 million unique cDNA reads from the same blood draw.

Summary of the overall study and its limitations: A strong correlation was found between observed TCR beta diversity and the percentage of naive T cells measured by flow cytometry. Estimates of total diversity based on one million sequenced T cells were regarded as lower bounds and as underestimates. Compared with the aged group, more naive CD4+ T cells, fewer expanded clones and increased TCR diversity were shown by the long-lived group, suggesting age selection. As age increased, observed TCR beta diversity per million T cells dropped in a roughly linear way, and a significant reduction was already evident by age roughly 36. Because profiling used bulk unsorted PBMCs, naive and antigen-experienced compartments could not be compared conclusively. Because the CMV infection status of the donors was unknown, age-related changes in expanded clonotypes may potentially have been confounded.

This clonotype showed up just a few times. Its antigen is not yet known. Qualities for individual bases were not recorded, and no much larger clone is one base off. Donors were around 37 systemically healthy Caucasian individuals from Russia aged roughly 6 to 90 years. Each donor gave 8 to 10 milliliters of peripheral blood, drawn into EDTA-treated Vacutainer tubes. Ficoll-Paque density-gradient centrifugation was used to isolate PBMCs, with at least 6.5 million per sample. Total RNA, at least 5 micrograms per sample, was extracted from PBMCs with Trizol reagent. For every donor, flow cytometry on a PBMC aliquot measured the percentage of naive CD45RAhigh/CD27high T cells. Receptors were amplified or captured by 5' RACE. The reads were generated on an Illumina HiSeq 2500. A second about 7 to 11 cycle PCR used a sample-barcoded 5' primer and a J-beta primer mix. Each TCR beta cDNA molecule received a unique molecular identifier from a template-switch 5' adaptor carrying 12 random nucleotides. At least 3 million CDR3-containing paired-end reads were obtained from each sample. The Mint cDNA synthesis kit, primed by a TRBC-specific oligonucleotide, was used to synthesize first-strand cDNA from all RNA. After uracil-DNA glycosylase treatment, a first 18-cycle PCR used universal primers M1SS and BC2_uni_R on all cDNA. For the original study's pipeline: Each sample was normalized by randomly selecting 1 million high-quality reads, each carrying a distinct molecular identifier. Reads with shared molecular identifiers were discarded instead of being binned into consensus sequences. MiTCR, run with a Q25 quality threshold and the strictest error-elimination algorithm, handled CDR3 identification, clonotype clustering and error correction. A nonparametric unseen species model with Euler transformation was used to estimate a lower bound on total TCR beta diversity. TCRdb ran its own pipeline on the public reads, namely fastp trimming at Q25 and MiXCR clone calling, and kept in-frame beta chains. All rows with the same CDR3 protein become a single entry with the most common DNA and genes. The V and J calls come from TCRdb's annotation, not from the publication. Within this sample are 1.5 million to 1.8 million distinct CDR3 sequences, with around 40% of them counted one time only. Around 4% of the sample is held by the ten biggest clonotypes.

CDR1 is given as MNHEY and CDR2 as SMNVEV, both from the germline V gene (reference sequence). The CDR3 numbers 17 residues from cysteine through phenylalanine. Left in the record is the CDR3 DNA by itself, 51 bases read in frame from the first base. This clonotype was obtained from a woman younger than 30 in good health. The chain is encoded by TRBV27 joined to TRBJ2-1; TRBD2 fits 9 bases in the junction. The J call may be in error: the DNA end matches TRBJ2-7 better. The sample was blood. The nucleotide sequence reads as follows: TGTGCCAGCAGTTTATACGGCAGGGCGGGGGGGCTCAATGAGCAGTACTTC. Translation gives CASSLYGRAGGLNEQYF.